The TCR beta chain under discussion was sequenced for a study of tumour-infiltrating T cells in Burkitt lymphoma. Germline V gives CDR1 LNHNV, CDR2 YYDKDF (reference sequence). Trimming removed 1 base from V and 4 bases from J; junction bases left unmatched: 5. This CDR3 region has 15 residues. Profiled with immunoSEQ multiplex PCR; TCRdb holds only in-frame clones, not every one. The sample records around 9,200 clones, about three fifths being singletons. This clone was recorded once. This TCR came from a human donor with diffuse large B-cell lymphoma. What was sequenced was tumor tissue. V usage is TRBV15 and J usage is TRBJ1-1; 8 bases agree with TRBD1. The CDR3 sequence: CATSRAGQGATEAFF. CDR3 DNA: TGTGCCACCAGCAGAGCCGGACAGGGTGCCACTGAAGCTTTCTTT.